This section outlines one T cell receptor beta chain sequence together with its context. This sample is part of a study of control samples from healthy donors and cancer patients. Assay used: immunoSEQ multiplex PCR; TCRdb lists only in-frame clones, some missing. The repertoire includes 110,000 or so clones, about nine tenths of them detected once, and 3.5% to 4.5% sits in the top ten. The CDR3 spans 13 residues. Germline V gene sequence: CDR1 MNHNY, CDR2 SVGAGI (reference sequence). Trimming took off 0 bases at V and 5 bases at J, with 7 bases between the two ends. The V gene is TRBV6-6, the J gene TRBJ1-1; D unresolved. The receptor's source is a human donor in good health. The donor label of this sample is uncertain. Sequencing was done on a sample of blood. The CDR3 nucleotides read TGTGCCAGCAGTTACTCGAGGGAGACTGAAGCTTTCTTT. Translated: CASSYSRETEAFF.